This TCR beta chain was found in a study of shared clonotypes between healthy human individuals. With regard to this clone: What it recognizes is unknown.

Libraries were prepared by immunoSEQ multiplex PCR; TCRdb keeps only in-frame clonotypes and omits some of them. The sample has about 680,000 clones, 92% seen once. Naive CD8 cells comprised CD45RO-negative, CCR7-positively selected cells, excluding terminally differentiated effector memory CD45RA+ cells. General study findings and limits: In four donors, about 5% of naive CD4 clonotypes appeared in common.

This clonotype originated in a man aged 25-40 years in good health. Sequencing input: naive CD8+ T cells sorted from blood.

In DNA form, the CDR3 reads TGCGCCAGCAGCTTGTCGGTCAACTCCTACGAGCAGTACTTC. It yields the protein CASSLSVNSYEQYF. The chain couples TRBV5-1 to TRBJ2-7; D remains unclear. V lost 1 base, J lost 0 bases, and 8 bases lay in between. The CDR3 contains 14 residues. The germline V gene has CDR1 SGHRS and CDR2 YFSETQ.